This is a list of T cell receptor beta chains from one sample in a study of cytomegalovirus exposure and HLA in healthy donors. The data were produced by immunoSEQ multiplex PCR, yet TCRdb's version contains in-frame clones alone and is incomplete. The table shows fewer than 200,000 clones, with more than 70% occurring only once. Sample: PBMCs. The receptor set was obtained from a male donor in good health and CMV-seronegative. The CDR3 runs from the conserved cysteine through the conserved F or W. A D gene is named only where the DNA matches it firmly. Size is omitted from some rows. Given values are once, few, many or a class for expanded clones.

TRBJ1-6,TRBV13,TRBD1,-,TGTGCCAGCAGCAAAAGACAGGGGCGGTCACCCCTCCACTTT,CASSKRQGRSPLHF
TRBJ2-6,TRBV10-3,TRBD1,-,TGTGCCATCAGACCCTCGACAGGGGAAGGTTCTGGGGCCAACGTCCTGACTTTC,CAIRPSTGEGSGANVLTF
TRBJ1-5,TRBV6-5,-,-,TGTGCCAGCAGACCAAGTGGGCTAAGCAATCAGCCCCAGCATTTT,CASRPSGLSNQPQHF
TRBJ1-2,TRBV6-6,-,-,TGTGCCAGCAGTTACTCGACTAATCCGAACGGCTACACCTTC,CASSYSTNPNGYTF
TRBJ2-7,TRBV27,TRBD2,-,TGTGCCAGCAGGGGAGAGACTAGCGGCTCCTACGAGCAGTACTTC,CASRGETSGSYEQYF
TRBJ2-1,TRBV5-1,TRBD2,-,TGCGCCAGCAGCTTGGATCTCGCGGGGGGGCACCCCAATGAGCAGTTCTTC,CASSLDLAGGHPNEQFF
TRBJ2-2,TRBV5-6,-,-,TGTGCCAGCAGCTGGGCGGAGCTAGCGAGCACCGGGGAGCTGTTTTTT,CASSWAELASTGELFF
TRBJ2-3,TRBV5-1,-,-,TGCGCCAGCAGCTTACAAGCGGGCACAGATACGCAGTATTTT,CASSLQAGTDTQYF
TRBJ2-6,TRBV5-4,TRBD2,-,TGTGCCAGCAGCTTGTTAACTAGCGGGAGGCGCTCTGGGGCCAACGTCCTGACTTTC,CASSLLTSGRRSGANVLTF
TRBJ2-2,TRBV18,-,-,TGTGCCAGCTCACCGACGGCAGGGGTCGTCGGGGAGCTGTTTTTT,CASSPTAGVVGELFF
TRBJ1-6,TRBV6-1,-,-,TGTGCCAGCACCATACAGGCAACCTATAATTCACCCCTCCACTTT,CASTIQATYNSPLHF
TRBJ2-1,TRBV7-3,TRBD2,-,TGTGCCAGCAGCCCAGGGACTAGCGGGAGGGCCAGGGCTGAGCAGTTCTTC,CASSPGTSGRARAEQFF
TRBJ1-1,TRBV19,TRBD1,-,TGTGCCAGTAGTTTAGACAGGGGGGACACTGAAGCTTTCTTT,CASSLDRGDTEAFF
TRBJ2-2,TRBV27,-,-,TGTGCCAGCAGTTTTTACGGGGAGCTGTTTTTT,CASSFYGELFF
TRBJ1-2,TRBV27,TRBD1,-,TGTGCCAGCAGTTTATCGGAAAGACAGGGGGACTATGGCTACACCTTC,CASSLSERQGDYGYTF
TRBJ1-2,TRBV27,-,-,TGTGCCAGCAGTTGGGGGGGCGCTGGCTATGGCTACACCTTC,CASSWGGAGYGYTF
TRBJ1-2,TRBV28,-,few,TGTGCCAGCAGCCGGTCCAACTATGGCTACACCTTC,CASSRSNYGYTF
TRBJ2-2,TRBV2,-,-,TGTGCCAGCAGCTCGACAACGACGAACACCGGGGAGCTGTTTTTT,CASSSTTTNTGELFF
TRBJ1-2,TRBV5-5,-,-,TGTGCCAGCAGCCAGGGGCCACTTAGGTATGGCTACACCTTC,CASSQGPLRYGYTF
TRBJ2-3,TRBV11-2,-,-,TGTGCCAGCAGCTTAGGAATCCGGAGGACTAGCACAGATACGCAGTATTTT,CASSLGIRRTSTDTQYF
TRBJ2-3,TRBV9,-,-,TGTGCCAGCAGCGTATCAGGGGCGGACCGGAATACGCAGTATTTT,CASSVSGADRNTQYF
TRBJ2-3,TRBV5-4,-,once,TGTGCCAGCAGCCGGGACTCGCTCACAGATACGCAGTATTTT,CASSRDSLTDTQYF
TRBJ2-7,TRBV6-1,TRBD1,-,TGTGCCAGCGGACAGGGCTCCTACGAGCAGTACTTC,CASGQGSYEQYF
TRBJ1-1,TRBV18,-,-,TGTGCCAGCTCCCTTGGGGGCAACACTGAAGCTTTCTTT,CASSLGGNTEAFF
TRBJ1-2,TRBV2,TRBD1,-,TGTGCCAGCAGGGGACAGTATTCTAGCTATGGCTACACCTTC,CASRGQYSSYGYTF
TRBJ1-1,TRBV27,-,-,TGTGCCAGCAGCTGGTACATGAACACTGAAGCTTTCTTT,CASSWYMNTEAFF
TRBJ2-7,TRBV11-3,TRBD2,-,TGTGCCAGCAGCCGGGGACTAGCGGGGGGAATGGTCTACGAGCAGTACTTC,CASSRGLAGGMVYEQYF
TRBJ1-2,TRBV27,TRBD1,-,TGTGCCAGCAGCTTGACAGGGGGCTATGGCTACACCTTC,CASSLTGGYGYTF
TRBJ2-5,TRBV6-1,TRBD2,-,TGTGCCAGCCGCAGACTAGCGGGGGAGGAGACCCAGTACTTC,CASRRLAGEETQYF
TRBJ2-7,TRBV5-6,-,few,TGTGCCAGCAGCTTTGGGGCGACCTACGAGCAGTACTTC,CASSFGATYEQYF
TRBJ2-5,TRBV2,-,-,TGTGCCAGCAGTGCAGAAACGGGGGAGACCCAGTACTTC,CASSAETGETQYF
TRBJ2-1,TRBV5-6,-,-,TGTGCCAGCGCCAAGTGGGGGGGCACCCGGAGCTCCTACAATGAGCAGTTCTTC,CASAKWGGTRSSYNEQFF
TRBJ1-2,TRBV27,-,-,TGTGCCAGCAAGAGGGGGAGCTTGGGGGGGGCGGATGGCTACACCTTC,CASKRGSLGGADGYTF
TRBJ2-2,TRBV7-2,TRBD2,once,TGTGCCAGCAGCGGAGTAGCGGGAACCGGGGAGCTGTTTTTT,CASSGVAGTGELFF
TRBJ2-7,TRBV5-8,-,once,TGTGCCAGCAGCTTGTCCTCTACCTATCTGAGGGGGAACTACGAGCAGTACTTC,CASSLSSTYLRGNYEQYF
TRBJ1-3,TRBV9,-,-,TGTGCCAGCAGCCGCGTGGAGGGCTATGGAAACACCATATATTTT,CASSRVEGYGNTIYF
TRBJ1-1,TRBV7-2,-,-,TGTGCCAGCAGCTTTACAGAGGGCACTGAAGCTTTCTTT,CASSFTEGTEAFF
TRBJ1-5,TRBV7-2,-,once,TGTGCCAGCAGCCCCAGGTTGAGGGGCAATCAGCCCCAGCATTTT,CASSPRLRGNQPQHF
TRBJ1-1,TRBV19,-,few,TGTGCCAGTAGTAGAATGAGGGACACTGAAGCTTTCTTT,CASSRMRDTEAFF
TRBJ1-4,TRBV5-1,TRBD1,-,TGCGCCAGCAGCTACGCGACAGGGGGCTTGATAACTAATGAAAAACTGTTTTTT,CASSYATGGLITNEKLFF
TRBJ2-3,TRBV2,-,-,TGTGCCAGCAGTGAATTGGGGGGTATCACAGATACGCAGTATTTT,CASSELGGITDTQYF
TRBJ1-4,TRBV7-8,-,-,TGTGCCAGCACCCGTCGGGGGGTGGGAGAAAAACTGTTTTTT,CASTRRGVGEKLFF
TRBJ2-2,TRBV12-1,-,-,TGTGCCAGCAGCCGCCGGGACAGATCCACCGGGGAGCTGTTTTTT,CASSRRDRSTGELFF
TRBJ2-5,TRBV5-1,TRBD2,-,TGCGCCAGCAGCGGAGGGAGGGCCCAAGAGACCCAGTACTTC,CASSGGRAQETQYF
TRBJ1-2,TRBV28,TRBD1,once,TGTGCCAGCCAAAGTGGAGGGGGCGCGGACTATGGCTACACCTTC,CASQSGGGADYGYTF
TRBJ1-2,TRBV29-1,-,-,TGCAGCGTTGAGGGACTCTATGGCTACACCTTC,CSVEGLYGYTF
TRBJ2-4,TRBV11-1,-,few,TGTGCCAGCAGCTTGACTAAAGGCATTCAGTACTTC,CASSLTKGIQYF
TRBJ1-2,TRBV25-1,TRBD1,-,TGTGCCAGCAGTGATACCGGGACAGGGTCCATCGGGGATCGTGGCTACACCTTC,CASSDTGTGSIGDRGYTF
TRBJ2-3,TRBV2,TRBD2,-,TGTGCCAGCAGTCCCGTAGCGGGGGAGATCACAGATACGCAGTATTTT,CASSPVAGEITDTQYF
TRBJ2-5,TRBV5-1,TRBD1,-,TGCGCCAGCAGCTTCGAGGGGGCGCAAGGGACCCAGTACTTC,CASSFEGAQGTQYF
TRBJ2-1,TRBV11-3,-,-,TGTGCCAGCAGCTTAGGAGGATACAATGAGCAGTTCTTC,CASSLGGYNEQFF
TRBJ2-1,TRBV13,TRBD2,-,TGTGCCAGCAGCCAGCGGGGGAATGAGCAGTTCTTC,CASSQRGNEQFF